These 10 T cell receptor beta chains share one sample of origin, sequenced in a study of T cell responses to AZD1222 COVID-19 vaccine. Repertoires were generated with immunoSEQ multiplex PCR, while TCRdb's copy carries only in-frame clones and drops some. The sample lists about 81,000 clones; less than 95% were seen once. Specimen: peripheral blood, collected 28 days after the second AZD1222 dose. These receptor sequences come from an adult who received the AZD1222 COVID-19 vaccine.

The chain uses TRBV30 and TRBJ2-2, with TRBD2 matching 13 bases. The CDR3 consists of 18 residues. V gave up 0 bases and J gave up 5 bases; unmatched junction bases: 9. Germline V CDR1 and CDR2: GTSNPN, SVGIG (reference sequence). CDR3 sequence reads: CAWSVKGLAGVRTGELFF. CDR3 bases: TGTGCCTGGAGTGTAAAAGGACTAGCGGGAGTACGGACCGGGGAGCTGTTTTTT. Looking up the rest from reference TRBV30 and TRBJ2-2 gives the full variable domain: SQTIHQWPATLVQPVGSPLSLECTVEGTSNPNLYWYRQAAGRGLQLLFYSVGIGQISSEVPQNLSASRPQDRQFILSSKKLLLSDSGFYLCAWSVKGLAGVRTGELFFGEGSRLTVL.

The chain carries TRBV7-2 and TRBJ2-1, with a weak D call TRBD2 (5 bases). Trimming removed 4 bases from V and 1 base from J, with 11 bases in between. The CDR3 is 15 amino acids. CDR1 is SGHTA, CDR2 FQGNSA, per germline. Written as DNA, the CDR3 is TGTGCCAGCAGCTCCGTTCCGGGATCCTACAATGAGCAGTTCTTC. Its translation: CASSSVPGSYNEQFF. The full variable domain, completed using reference TRBV7-2 and TRBJ2-1, is GAGVSQSPSNKVTEKGKDVELRCDPISGHTALYWYRQSLGQGLEFLIYFQGNSAPDKSGLPSDRFSAERTGGSVSTLTIQRTQQEDSAVYLCASSSVPGSYNEQFFGPGTRLTVL.

CDR3 in DNA: TGTGCCAGCAGCAGAACTAAGGGGCTGGTGAACTATGGCTACACCTTC. Encoded protein: CASSRTKGLVNYGYTF. The chain joins TRBV9 to TRBJ1-2; a possible D gene is TRBD1 (5 bases). CDR3 length: 16 amino acids. V was cut by 4 bases and J by 2 bases, with 18 bases left in between. Germline CDR1 and CDR2: SGDLS and YYNGEE.

The J gene is TRBJ1-2, the V gene TRBV9; TRBD1 matches at 9 bases. Trimming cost V 5 bases and J 5 bases; bases outside gene matches: 4. Germline CDR1 and CDR2: SGDLS and YYNGEE. The CDR3 extends over 13 amino acids. The CDR3 region has the DNA TGTGCCAGCAGAGGGACAGGGCCATATGGCTACACCTTC. It yields the protein CASRGTGPYGYTF.

The V call is TRBV6-6, the J call TRBJ2-2; TRBD1 aligns across 10 bases. The trim removed 3 bases at V and 5 bases at J, leaving 6 bases unmatched. This CDR3 is 16 amino acids long. CDR1 is MNHNY and CDR2 is SVGAGI in the germline V gene (reference sequence). CDR3 sequence (DNA): TGTGCCAGCAGTTATGACAGGGGGCAGACAACCGGGGAGCTGTTTTTT. Protein sequence: CASSYDRGQTTGELFF.

The chain combines TRBV5-4 with TRBJ1-6; maybe TRBD1 (6 bases). This CDR3 is 18 amino acids long. Germline CDR1 is SGHNT and CDR2 is YYREEE (reference sequence). With 2 bases removed from V and 7 bases from J, the gap between germline ends came to 22 bases. This CDR3 is CASSLGSGGPRGNSPLHF. The CDR3, as DNA: TGTGCCAGCAGCTTAGGCTCCGGGGGGCCCAGAGGGAATTCACCCCTCCACTTT.

V usage is TRBV5-1 and J usage is TRBJ1-6; the D is unclear. V was shortened by 0 bases and J by 5 bases, with 6 bases between the two germline ends. Germline V lookup: CDR1 SGHRS, CDR2 YFSETQ. The CDR3 loop spans 14 amino acids. CDR3 in DNA: TGCGCCAGCAGCTTGGGCCTTAATAATTCACCCCTCCACTTT. Translating it yields CASSLGLNNSPLHF.

J is TRBJ1-2 and V is TRBV19, with D perhaps TRBD1 (5 bases). The V gene's germline CDR1 is LNHDA and CDR2 SQIVND (reference sequence). V was cut by 3 bases and J by 4 bases, with 15 bases left in between. The CDR3 extends over 15 amino acids. The CDR3 here is CASSILTGGGYGYTF. DNA of the CDR3: TGTGCCAGTAGTATTCTTACAGGAGGTGGCTATGGCTACACCTTC.

A few counts support this clone. The chain has TRBV27 and TRBJ2-7, with TRBD2 matching over 9 bases. The CDR3 consists of 17 residues. Germline values: CDR1 MNHEY, CDR2 SMNVEV (reference sequence). The V and J ends lost 4 bases and 0 bases, in that order; junction bases with no gene match: 10. The DNA of the CDR3 is TGTGCCAGCAGTTATAAAATGACTAGCGGAAGCTCCTACGAGCAGTACTTC. Its protein is CASSYKMTSGSSYEQYF.

This rearrangement joins TRBV28 to TRBJ2-3; TRBD2 matches at 12 bases. Trimming at V came to 5 bases and at J to 4 bases, leaving 4 bases not matched to a gene. CDR3 length equals 15 residues. The germline CDR1 and CDR2 sequences are MDHEN and SYDVKM. The CDR3 nucleotides are TGTGCCAGCAGTGAGCTAGCGGGAGGGCCAGATACGCAGTATTTT. Translating gives CASSELAGGPDTQYF.